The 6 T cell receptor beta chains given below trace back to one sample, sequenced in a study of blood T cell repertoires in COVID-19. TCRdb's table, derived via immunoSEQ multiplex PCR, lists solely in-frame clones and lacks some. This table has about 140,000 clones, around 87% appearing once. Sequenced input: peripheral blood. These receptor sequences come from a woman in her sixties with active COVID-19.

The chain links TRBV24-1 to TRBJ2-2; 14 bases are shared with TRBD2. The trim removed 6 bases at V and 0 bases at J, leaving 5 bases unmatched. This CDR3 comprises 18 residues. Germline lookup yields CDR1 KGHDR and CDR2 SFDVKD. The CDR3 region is CATSSRTSGRPNTGELFF. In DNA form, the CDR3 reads TGTGCCACCAGTTCAAGGACTAGCGGGAGGCCGAACACCGGGGAGCTGTTTTTT.

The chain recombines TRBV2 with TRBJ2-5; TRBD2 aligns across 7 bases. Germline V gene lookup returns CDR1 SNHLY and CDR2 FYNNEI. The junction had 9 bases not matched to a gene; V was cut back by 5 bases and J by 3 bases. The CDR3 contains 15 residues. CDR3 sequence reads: CASSKGGRAEETQYF. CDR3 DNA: TGTGCCAGCAGTAAGGGCGGGAGAGCAGAAGAGACCCAGTACTTC.

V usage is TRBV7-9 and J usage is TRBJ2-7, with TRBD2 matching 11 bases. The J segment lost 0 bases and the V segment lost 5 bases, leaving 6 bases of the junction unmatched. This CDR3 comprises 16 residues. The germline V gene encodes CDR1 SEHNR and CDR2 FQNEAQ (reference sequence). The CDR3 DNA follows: TGTGCCAGCAGCGCGGGACTAGCGGCCCTCTCCTACGAGCAGTACTTC. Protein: CASSAGLAALSYEQYF.

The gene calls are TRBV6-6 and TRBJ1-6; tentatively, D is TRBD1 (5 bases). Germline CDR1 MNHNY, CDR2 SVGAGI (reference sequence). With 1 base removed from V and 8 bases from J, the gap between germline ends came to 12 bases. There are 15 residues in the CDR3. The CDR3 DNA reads TGTGCCAGCAGTTACTTCCCAGGGCAATATTCACCCCTCCACTTT. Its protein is CASSYFPGQYSPLHF.

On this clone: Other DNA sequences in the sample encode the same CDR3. CDR3 residues: CASSSGSQETQYF. DNA of the CDR3: TGTGCCAGTTCGAGCGGGAGCCAAGAGACCCAGTACTTC. The J gene is TRBJ2-5, the V gene TRBV19; TRBD2 matches at 8 bases. This CDR3 has 13 amino acids. After removal of 8 bases from V and 1 base from J, the junction contained 3 bases not matched to a gene. Germline assignment: CDR1 LNHDA and CDR2 SQIVND (reference sequence).

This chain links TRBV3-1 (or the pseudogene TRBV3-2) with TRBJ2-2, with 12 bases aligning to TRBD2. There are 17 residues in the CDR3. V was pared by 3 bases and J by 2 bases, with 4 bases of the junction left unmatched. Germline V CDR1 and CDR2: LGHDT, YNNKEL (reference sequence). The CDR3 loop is CASSHRTSGTNTGELFF. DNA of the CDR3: TGTGCCAGCAGCCACCGGACTAGCGGGACAAACACCGGGGAGCTGTTTTTT.